These 26 T cell receptor beta chains were all obtained from the same sample, sequenced in a study of response to subunit inactivated influenza vaccine. TCRdb independently ran MiXCR on the RT-PCR reads; one entry per CDR3 protein. The sample has 450,000 to 700,000 distinct CDR3 sequences, about 14% seen once. The sequences come from PBMCs from blood, collected less than 13 days after vaccination. These TCRs come from a man aged 45-65 years who received an inactivated influenza vaccine.

The genes are TRBV7-2 and TRBJ2-5; either TRBD1 or TRBD2 may supply D (5 bases each). CDR1 and CDR2 from the germline V gene are SGHTA and FQGNSA. V was shortened by 5 bases and J by 4 bases, with 17 bases between the two germline ends. The CDR3 consists of 15 residues. CDR3 residues: CASSPRRVGPETQYF. The CDR3 nucleotides are TGTGCCAGCAGCCCACGGAGAGTGGGACCAGAGACCCAGTACTTC.

This clonotype has more than one count but fewer than ten. V and J are TRBV28 and TRBJ2-7; no firm D call. The CDR3 extends over 10 amino acids. The germline V and J ends were trimmed by 7 bases and 5 bases, with 6 bases remaining between them. Germline V gene data show CDR1 as MDHEN and CDR2 as SYDVKM. CDR3 nucleotides: TGTGCCAGCAATGGAAACGAGCAGTACTTC. Translated: CASNGNEQYF. Variable domain in full (rest from reference TRBV28 and TRBJ2-7): DVKVTQSSRYLVKRTGEKVFLECVQDMDHENMFWYRQDPGLGLRLIYFSYDVKMKEKGDIPEGYSVSREKKERFSLILESASTNQTSMYLCASNGNEQYFGPGTRLTVT.

This clonotype showed up just a few times. The chain is built from TRBV7-9 and TRBJ2-3, with D uncertain. Germline assignment: CDR1 SEHNR and CDR2 FQNEAQ (reference sequence). The CDR3 length is 15 residues. Trimming pared 5 bases from V and 2 bases from J, leaving 14 bases between. The CDR3 loop is CASSEAAGSTDTQYF. In DNA form, the CDR3 reads TGTGCCAGCAGCGAAGCCGCCGGGTCCACAGATACGCAGTATTTT.

This chain links TRBV6-2 or TRBV6-3 with TRBJ2-1; D gene uncertain. There are 13 residues in the CDR3. From germline, CDR1 is MNHEY and CDR2 SVGEGT. Deletions cut 2 bases from V and 7 bases from J, with 9 bases between. This chain's CDR3 is CASSYVEANEQFF. The CDR3 coding sequence is TGTGCCAGCAGTTACGTCGAGGCAAATGAGCAGTTCTTC.

This clonotype was seen more than once but under ten times. The chain is built from TRBV11-2 and TRBJ2-1; D ambiguous. V dropped 0 bases and J dropped 8 bases, with 8 bases sitting between them. Germline CDR1 and CDR2: SGHAT and FQNNGV. CDR3 length: 13 residues. CDR3: CASSLDPEYEQFF. Here the CDR3 DNA reads TGTGCCAGCAGCTTAGATCCTGAATATGAGCAGTTCTTC.

V and J are TRBV2 and TRBJ2-7; D ambiguous. This CDR3 is built from 11 residues. Looked up from germline, CDR1 is SNHLY and CDR2 is FYNNEI. The V and J ends lost 3 bases and 3 bases respectively, with 3 bases between them. CDR3 sequence: CASSEHYEQYF. The CDR3 coding sequence is TGTGCCAGCAGTGAGCACTACGAGCAGTACTTC.

A remark on this clonotype: A junction end diverges from the germline sequence, so it may reflect a read error. The J gene is TRBJ1-3, the V gene TRBV23-1, with D possibly matching TRBD1 (5 bases). TRBV23-1 is an ORF, with its function uncertain. The CDR3 is 17 residues long. The CDR3 bases are TGCGCCAGCAGCCAATGGGATTGCGACAGCTCTGGAAACACCATATATTTT. Amino acid sequence: CASSQWDCDSSGNTIYF.

The gene calls are TRBV29-1 and TRBJ1-2; 8 bases map to TRBD1. Germline V gene lookup returns CDR1 SQVTM and CDR2 ANQGSEA. This CDR3 spans 13 amino acids. J gave up 3 bases and V 4 bases, and 4 bases lay outside the gene matches. CDR3 protein: CSVADRGDYGYTF. The CDR3 nucleotides are TGCAGCGTTGCCGACAGGGGCGACTATGGCTACACCTTC.

In this sample, this clonotype turned up a few times. The V and J genes are TRBV20-1 and TRBJ2-3, with TRBD2 as a possible D gene (6 bases). Trimming took 5 bases from V and 2 from J, leaving 14 bases between them. The CDR3 length is 14 residues. In germline, CDR1 is DFQATT, CDR2 SNEGSKA (reference sequence). DNA of the CDR3: TGCAGTGCTGTGAGCGGGCCCATCACAGATACGCAGTATTTT. This sequence encodes CSAVSGPITDTQYF.

The V call is TRBV24-1, the J call TRBJ1-5; TRBD1 matches 7 bases. The CDR3 runs to 14 residues. Germline V gene sequence: CDR1 KGHDR, CDR2 SFDVKD. The trim removed 6 bases at V and 6 bases at J, leaving 7 bases unmatched. In DNA form, the CDR3 reads TGTGCCACCAGTCGGTCCGACAGGGTTCAGCCCCAGCATTTT. As protein: CATSRSDRVQPQHF.

Comments on this clonotype: At one end the junction does not follow the germline gene, possibly because of a read error. The chain combines TRBV6-2 or TRBV6-3 with TRBJ2-3; D is unresolved. CDR1 and CDR2 from the germline V gene are MNHEY and SVGEGT. CDR3 length: 14 residues. The CDR3 bases are TGTGCCAGCTGTTACGCAAGCCCCCGGGATACGCAGTATTTT. It yields the protein CASCYASPRDTQYF.

This clonotype was seen a handful of times. The V gene is TRBV11-2, the J gene TRBJ1-3; D perhaps matches TRBD1 (5 bases). Germline-derived CDR1 and CDR2 are SGHAT and FQNNGV. There are 15 residues in the CDR3. V lost 8 bases to trimming and J lost 0 bases, with 14 bases between them. CDR3 nucleotide sequence: TGTGCCAGCCGGACGGGACTCGGCTCTGGAAACACCATATATTTT. Translation gives CASRTGLGSGNTIYF.

In its sample, this clonotype was seen a few times. The chain carries TRBV4-3 and TRBJ2-7; 11 bases line up with TRBD2. This CDR3 region has 15 residues. V was clipped by 5 bases and J by 3 bases; unmatched bases: 6. Germline CDR1 and CDR2: LGHNA and YSLEER. The DNA for the CDR3 is TGCGCCAGCAGCAAATCGACTAGCGGGAACTACGAGCAGTACTTC. Translating gives CASSKSTSGNYEQYF.

The CDR3 region is CASSFLAGGPLQFF. The CDR3 DNA sequence: TGTGCCAGCAGTTTCTTAGCGGGAGGGCCTCTGCAGTTCTTC. The chain recombines TRBV6-2 or TRBV6-3 with TRBJ2-1, with TRBD2 matching 11 bases. CDR1 and CDR2 from the germline V gene are MNHEY and SVGEGT. V dropped 4 bases and J dropped 12; count of bases not matched to a gene: 8. The length of the CDR3 is 14 residues.

This clonotype appeared many times. The chain carries TRBV3-1 and TRBJ2-7; D remains ambiguous. The CDR3 runs 14 residues. The V gene's germline CDR1 is LGHDT and CDR2 YNNKEL (reference sequence). Trimming cost V 1 base and J 1 base, with 8 bases left between them. In nucleotides, the CDR3 is TGTGCCAGCAGCCAAGGCCGGAGATCCTACGAGCAGTACTTC. Its protein product is CASSQGRRSYEQYF.

This clonotype was seen ten or more times. This chain connects TRBV29-1 to TRBJ1-5; no firm D call. Germline CDR1 is SQVTM and CDR2 is ANQGSEA. The CDR3 runs 14 residues. The V end lost 5 bases, the J end lost 2 bases, and 13 bases lay between the germline ends. The CDR3 nucleotides read TGCAGCGTTCTTTTGGTTGCAGGCAATCAGCCCCAGCATTTT. Amino acid sequence: CSVLLVAGNQPQHF. Looking up the rest from reference TRBV29-1 and TRBJ1-5 gives the full variable domain: SAVISQKPSRDICQRGTSLTIQCQVDSQVTMMFWYRQQPGQSLTLIATANQGSEATYESGFVIDKFPISRPNLTFSTLTVSNMSPEDSSIYLCSVLLVAGNQPQHFGDGTRLSIL.

The chain uses TRBV5-1 and TRBJ2-3; 10 nucleotides agree with TRBD2. Germline loops: CDR1 SGHRS, CDR2 YFSETQ. This CDR3 is 17 amino acids long. Trimming at V came to 4 bases and at J to 4 bases, leaving 12 bases not matched to a gene. Here the CDR3 DNA reads TGCGCCAGCAGCAAAACCGTAGCGGGGGGAATGGCAGATACGCAGTATTTT. Translating it yields CASSKTVAGGMADTQYF.

J is TRBJ1-2 and V is TRBV7-9, with D perhaps matching TRBD1 (5 bases). The V gene's germline CDR1 is SEHNR and CDR2 FQNEAQ (reference sequence). The CDR3 spans 14 residues. V dropped 4 bases and J dropped 9 bases, with 18 bases sitting between them. The CDR3 DNA sequence: TGTGCCAGCAGCTCCCCCCCGCAGGGCGCGAGCTACACCTTC. It is translated as CASSSPPQGASYTF. Filled out from reference TRBV7-9 and TRBJ1-2, the complete variable domain reads DTGVSQNPRHKITKRGQNVTFRCDPISEHNRLYWYRQTLGQGPEFLTYFQNEAQLEKSRLLSDRFSAERPKGSFSTLEIQRTEQGDSAMYLCASSSPPQGASYTFGSGTRLTVV.

This clonotype came up a few times. The chain links TRBV19 to TRBJ1-1; D might be TRBD1 (6 bases). This CDR3 spans 14 amino acids. The germline CDR1 and CDR2 sequences are LNHDA and SQIVND (reference sequence). V was cut by 2 bases and J by 4 bases, with 11 bases left in between. CDR3 bases: TGTGCCAGTAGTATACTGGGGGCGAGCACTGAAGCTTTCTTT. This translates into CASSILGASTEAFF.

This sequence joins TRBV29-1 and TRBJ1-1; no firm D call. Germline assignment: CDR1 SQVTM and CDR2 ANQGSEA. Trimming cost V 4 bases and J 7 bases, with 7 bases left between them. The CDR3 is made up of 10 amino acids. CDR3 DNA sequence: TGCAGCGTTGTTCGGGTTGAAGCTTTCTTT. Translation gives CSVVRVEAFF.

The table lists this clonotype with a few counts. The CDR3 protein is CASSEKLLQGWGTEAFF. The CDR3 nucleotides are TGTGCCAGCAGTGAGAAGCTTTTACAGGGGTGGGGCACTGAAGCTTTCTTT. The gene calls are TRBV2 and TRBJ1-1; 7 bases fit TRBD1. The CDR3 spans 17 residues. Germline V lookup: CDR1 SNHLY, CDR2 FYNNEI. V shed 3 bases and J 4 bases; nucleotides not matched to a gene: 14.

V is TRBV19 and J is TRBJ2-6; tentatively, D is TRBD2 (5 bases). Deletions cut 2 bases from V and 3 bases from J, with 14 bases between. There are 17 residues in the CDR3. The germline CDR1 and CDR2 sequences are LNHDA and SQIVND (reference sequence). The CDR3 coding sequence is TGTGCCAGTAGTATAACCGGGGTCACGGTTGGGGCCAACGTCCTGACTTTC. It translates to CASSITGVTVGANVLTF.

This clonotype was counted many times. The chain links TRBV29-1 to TRBJ2-5; 8 bases agree with TRBD2. The germline V gene has CDR1 SQVTM and CDR2 ANQGSEA. Trimming took 5 bases from V and 5 from J; bases not matched to a gene: 7. This CDR3 spans 13 amino acids. CDR3 in amino acids: CSVNRGGRETQYF. The DNA for the CDR3 is TGCAGCGTTAATCGGGGGGGCCGGGAGACCCAGTACTTC.

The CDR3 bases are TGTGCCACCAGCAGAGAGGGAGGGTCATACGAGCAGTACTTC. It yields the protein CATSREGGSYEQYF. The chain combines TRBV15 with TRBJ2-7; TRBD2 agrees at 7 bases. Germline trimming cut 0 bases from V and 4 bases from J; bases unmatched to any gene: 3. Germline V gives CDR1 LNHNV, CDR2 YYDKDF (reference sequence). The CDR3 has 14 amino acids. Based on the CDR3 plus reference TRBV15 and TRBJ2-7, the full variable domain is DAMVIQNPRYQVTQFGKPVTLSCSQTLNHNVMYWYQQKSSQAPKLLFHYYDKDFNNEADTPDNFQSRRPNTSFCFLDIRSPGLGDTAMYLCATSREGGSYEQYFGPGTRLTVT.

J is TRBJ2-3 and V is TRBV10-3, with a weak D call TRBD2 (6 bases). Germline CDR1 ENHRY, CDR2 SYGVKD. The V end was cut by 0 bases, the J end by 0 bases, with 10 bases between. CDR3 length: 16 amino acids. CDR3 coding DNA: TGTGCCATCAGTGAGTCGGGGAGGCCTAGCACAGATACGCAGTATTTT. It codes for CAISESGRPSTDTQYF.

This clonotype was counted between two and nine times. The CDR3 DNA is TGTGCCAGTAGTACCCGCGTGGGGGCAAAATACTACGAGCAGTACTTC. It encodes CASSTRVGAKYYEQYF. The J gene is TRBJ2-7, the V gene TRBV19; possible D gene TRBD1, 6 bases. There are 16 residues in the CDR3. The ends were cut back, 4 bases at V and 3 bases at J, with 19 bases in the middle. Germline loops: CDR1 LNHDA, CDR2 SQIVND (reference sequence). Using reference TRBV19 and TRBJ2-7 for the parts outside the CDR3, the full variable domain is DGGITQSPKYLFRKEGQNVTLSCEQNLNHDAMYWYRQDPGQGLRLIYYSQIVNDFQKGDIAEGYSVSREKKESFPLTVTSAQKNPTAFYLCASSTRVGAKYYEQYFGPGTRLTVT.